Listed below are T cell receptor beta chains from one sample, sequenced in a study of blood T cell repertoires in COVID-19. Method: immunoSEQ multiplex PCR; TCRdb's copy keeps in-frame clones and lacks some. Here the sample spans about 220,000 clones, roughly four fifths being singletons. Sequencing input: peripheral blood. Receptors originate from a woman aged 25 to 39 who had recovered from COVID-19. Both conserved end residues are part of each CDR3. The D gene is left open where the match is weak. Clone size appears in some rows only: once, few, many, or a class for an expanded clone.

.	TRBV3-1/TRBV3-2	.	TRBJ1-1	TGTGCCAGCAGCCAAGATGTAGGACAATTGAACACTGAAGCTTTCTTT	CASSQDVGQLNTEAFF
.	TRBV6-1	TRBD1	TRBJ1-2	TGTGCCAGCAGTGTACCGGGACAGGGACCTAACTATGGCTACACCTTC	CASSVPGQGPNYGYTF
.	TRBV6-5	.	TRBJ1-6	TGTGCCAGCCAACAGGGAGCGACTTCACCCCTCCACTTT	CASQQGATSPLHF
.	TRBV10-1	TRBD1	TRBJ2-3	TGCGCCAGCAGCAACAGGGGACCCTCAGATACGCAGTATTTT	CASSNRGPSDTQYF
few	TRBV18	TRBD1	TRBJ2-7	TGTGCCAGCTCACCACGACAGGGGAATCTGCCCGAGCAGTACTTC	CASSPRQGNLPEQYF
.	TRBV14	.	TRBJ1-2	TGTGCCAGCAGCCAAGACGGTATCCGTAACTATGGCTACACCTTC	CASSQDGIRNYGYTF
.	TRBV10-3	TRBD2	TRBJ2-1	TGTGCCATCAGTGCCAGGACTAGCGGGAGTATAAATGAGCAGTTCTTC	CAISARTSGSINEQFF
once	TRBV5-3	.	TRBJ1-3	TGTGCCAGAAGCGTGACACAGGGTAGGGACGAGAATTGGTCCTCTGGAAACACCATATATTTT	CARSVTQGRDENWSSGNTIYF
.	TRBV7-3	TRBD1	TRBJ1-1	TGTGCCAGCAGCTCCGCGGGACTCCCAGGGGGCACTGAAGCTTTCTTT	CASSSAGLPGGTEAFF
.	TRBV2	TRBD2	TRBJ2-1	TGTGCCAGCATGATCTGGGGGACTAGGGTCTTTCCGAATGGGCAGTTCTTC	CASMIWGTRVFPNGQFF